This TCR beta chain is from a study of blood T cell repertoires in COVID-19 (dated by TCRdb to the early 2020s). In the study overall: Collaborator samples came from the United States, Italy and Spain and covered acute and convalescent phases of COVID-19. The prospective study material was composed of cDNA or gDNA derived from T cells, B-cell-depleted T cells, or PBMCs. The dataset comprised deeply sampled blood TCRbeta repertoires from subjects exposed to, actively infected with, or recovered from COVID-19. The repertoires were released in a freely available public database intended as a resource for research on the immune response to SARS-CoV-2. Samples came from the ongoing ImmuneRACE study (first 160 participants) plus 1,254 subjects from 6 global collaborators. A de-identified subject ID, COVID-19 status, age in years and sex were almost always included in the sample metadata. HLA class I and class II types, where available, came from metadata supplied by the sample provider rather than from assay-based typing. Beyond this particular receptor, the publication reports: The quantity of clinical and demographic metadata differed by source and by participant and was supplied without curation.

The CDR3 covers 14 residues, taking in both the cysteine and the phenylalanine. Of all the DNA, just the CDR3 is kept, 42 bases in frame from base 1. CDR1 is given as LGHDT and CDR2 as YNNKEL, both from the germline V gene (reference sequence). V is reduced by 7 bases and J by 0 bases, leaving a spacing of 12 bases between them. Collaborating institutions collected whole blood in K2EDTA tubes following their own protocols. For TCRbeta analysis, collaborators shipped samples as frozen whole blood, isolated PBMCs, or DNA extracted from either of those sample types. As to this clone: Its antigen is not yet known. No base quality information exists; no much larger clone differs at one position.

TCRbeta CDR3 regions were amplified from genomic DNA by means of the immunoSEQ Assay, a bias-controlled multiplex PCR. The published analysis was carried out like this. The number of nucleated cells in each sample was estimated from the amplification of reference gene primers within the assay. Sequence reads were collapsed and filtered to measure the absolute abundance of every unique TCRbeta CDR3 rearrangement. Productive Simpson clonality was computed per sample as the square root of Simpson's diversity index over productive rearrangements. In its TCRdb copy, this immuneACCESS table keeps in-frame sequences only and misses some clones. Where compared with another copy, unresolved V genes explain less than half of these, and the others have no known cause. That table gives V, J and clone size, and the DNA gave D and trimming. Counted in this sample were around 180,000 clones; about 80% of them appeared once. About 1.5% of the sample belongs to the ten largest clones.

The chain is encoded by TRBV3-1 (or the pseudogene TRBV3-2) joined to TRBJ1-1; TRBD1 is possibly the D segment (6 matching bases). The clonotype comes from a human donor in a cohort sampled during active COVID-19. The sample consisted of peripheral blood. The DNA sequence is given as TGTGCCAGCACCCGTCAGGGGTTGAACACTGAAGCTTTCTTT. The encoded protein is CASTRQGLNTEAFF.